This paragraph covers one TCR beta chain sequence. In germline, CDR1 is MNHNS, CDR2 SASEGT. V was shortened by 7 bases and J by 10 bases, with 19 bases between the two germline ends. This CDR3 has 13 residues. Initially, at the first diagnosis of hyperthyroidism and before any ophthalmopathy symptoms, blood was sampled. The sample is drawn from a study of T cells in Graves' hyperthyroidism and ophthalmopathy. What was amplified from RNA transcripts were TCR beta CDR3 regions. The TCR CDR3 first-round RT-PCR relied on the HTBI primer set. TCRdb re-analysed the multiplex PCR reads in MiXCR, keeping a single row per CDR3 protein. The top ten hold roughly 17% of the sample, which has hundreds of thousands of distinct CDR3 sequences, 18% seen once.

The sequence was collected from a woman aged 45 to 65 with Graves' hyperthyroidism that later progressed to Graves' ophthalmopathy. This chain uses TRBV6-1 with TRBJ2-5; TRBD1 might be the D (7 bases). Sample: blood. Here the CDR3 reads CASNSPGGSSQYF. CDR3 DNA: TGTGCCAGCAATTCCCCAGGGGGGTCTAGCCAGTACTTC.